This TCR beta chain was identified in a study of early T cells in non-severe SARS-CoV-2 infection. Germline trimming cut 3 bases from V and 6 bases from J; bases unmatched to any gene: 8. CDR1 SEHNR and CDR2 FQNEAQ come from the germline V gene (reference sequence). This CDR3 is built from 14 residues. About this clonotype itself: What it recognizes is unknown.

Study results and limitations: The study's VDJdb matching favored anti-spike CD8 responses and missed private and CD4 specificities.

MiXCR, applied by TCRdb to the 5' RACE reads, yields one record per CDR3 protein. The sample carries some 71,000 distinct CDR3 sequences, about an eighth recorded once. The chain has TRBV7-9 and TRBJ2-7, with 7 positions matching TRBD1. This clonotype originated in an adult who was a healthcare worker with PCR-confirmed SARS-CoV-2 infection or an uninfected control (not recorded which). This specimen was whole blood, taken at baseline. CDR3 sequence: CASSLETGLFEQYF. DNA for the CDR3: TGTGCCAGCAGCTTGGAGACAGGGCTGTTCGAGCAGTACTTC.